The 27 T cell receptor beta chains in this list originate from one sample, sequenced in a study of T cells in Graves' hyperthyroidism and ophthalmopathy. Researchers amplified the TCR beta CDR3 regions from RNA transcripts. Researchers ran a first-round RT-PCR on the TCR CDR3 using the HTBI primer set. TCRdb ran MiXCR on the multiplex PCR reads and lists one entry per CDR3 protein. This sample has hundreds of thousands of distinct CDR3 sequences; around 15% occur once, and the top ten carry less than 4.5%. Source material: blood. The receptor set was obtained from a woman aged 25 to 39 with Graves' hyperthyroidism.

This sequence joins TRBV12-3 or TRBV12-4 and TRBJ2-7; 7 positions agree with TRBD2. V trimming: 5 bases; J trimming: 4 bases; junction bases outside the gene matches: 11. CDR3 length: 15 amino acids. In nucleotides, the CDR3 is TGTGCCAGCAGTGTCCGCGGGAGTTCAGGTTACGAGCAGTACTTC. This gives the protein CASSVRGSSGYEQYF.

This chain connects TRBV29-1 to TRBJ2-4; 7 bases match TRBD1. Germline V lookup: CDR1 SQVTM, CDR2 ANQGSEA. The J segment lost 2 bases and the V segment lost 4 bases, leaving 5 bases of the junction unmatched. The CDR3 extends over 14 amino acids. Here the CDR3 reads CSVVGDSTKNIQYF. The CDR3 DNA reads TGCAGCGTTGTAGGGGACAGTACCAAAAACATTCAGTACTTC.

This clonotype was recorded many times. The V and J genes are TRBV2 and TRBJ2-7; D gene ambiguous. CDR1 is SNHLY and CDR2 is FYNNEI in the germline V gene. The CDR3 totals 11 residues. V lost 6 bases and J lost 3, with 6 bases in between. The CDR3: CASRLSYEQYF. Written as DNA, the CDR3 is TGTGCCAGCAGACTTAGCTACGAGCAGTACTTC.

This clonotype came up many times. This rearrangement joins TRBV2 to TRBJ1-1; D may be TRBD1 (6 bases). Trimming took off 0 bases at V and 11 bases at J, with 10 bases between the two ends. Looked up from germline, CDR1 is SNHLY and CDR2 is FYNNEI. CDR3 length equals 12 residues. The CDR3: CASSEAMRGAFF. CDR3 nucleotides: TGTGCCAGCAGTGAAGCGATGAGGGGGGCTTTCTTT. Full variable domain (rest looked up from reference TRBV2 and TRBJ1-1): EPEVTQTPSHQVTQMGQEVILRCVPISNHLYFYWYRQILGQKVEFLVSFYNNEISEKSEIFDDQFSVERPDGSNFTLKIRSTKLEDSAMYFCASSEAMRGAFFGQGTRLTVV.

V is TRBV30 and J is TRBJ2-1, with 9 nucleotides matching TRBD2. With V trimmed by 5 bases and J by 8 bases, 7 bases remained unmatched. The CDR3 spans 13 residues. Germline V gene data show CDR1 as GTSNPN and CDR2 as SVGIG (reference sequence). Here the CDR3 DNA reads TGTGCCTGGGTGACGACTAGCGGCGATGAGCAGTTCTTC. It yields the protein CAWVTTSGDEQFF.

This clonotype was seen ten or more times. V usage is TRBV2 and J usage is TRBJ2-3, with unresolved D. Germline CDR1 reads SNHLY; CDR2 reads FYNNEI. Trimming took 8 bases from V and 0 from J, leaving 15 bases between them. This CDR3 spans 15 amino acids. In nucleotides, the CDR3 is TGTGCCAGCGTACGGTTAGGGCAGAGCACAGATACGCAGTATTTT. Translated, it gives CASVRLGQSTDTQYF.

The gene calls are TRBV28 and TRBJ2-1; 10 bases map to TRBD1. CDR3 size: 12 residues. V lost 8 bases, J lost 9 bases, and 4 bases stayed unmatched. Germline lookup yields CDR1 MDHEN and CDR2 SYDVKM. In nucleotides, the CDR3 is TGTGCCAGCGGACAGGGGGACAGTGAGCAGTTCTTC. It yields the protein CASGQGDSEQFF.

This clonotype has more than one count but fewer than ten. J is TRBJ1-5 and V is TRBV7-8; 7 positions agree with TRBD1. V lost 6 bases to trimming and J lost 6 bases; unmatched junction nucleotides: 11. The CDR3 spans 15 residues. Germline V CDR1 and CDR2: SGHVS, FQNEAQ. CDR3 sequence (DNA): TGTGCCAGCAGTCTCGAGGGACAGTACACTCAGCCCCAGCATTTT. It encodes CASSLEGQYTQPQHF.

J is TRBJ2-1 and V is TRBV19, with TRBD2 matching over 11 bases. Germline lookup yields CDR1 LNHDA and CDR2 SQIVND (reference sequence). V lost 7 bases and J lost 3; bases outside the gene matches: 5. This CDR3 has 15 amino acids. In nucleotides, the CDR3 is TGTGCCAGTAAACTAACTAGCGGGGGCTACAATGAGCAGTTCTTC. Translated: CASKLTSGGYNEQFF.

This clonotype was observed at least ten times. The rearrangement links TRBV28 to TRBJ1-6; no clear D gene. Per the germline V gene, CDR1 is MDHEN and CDR2 is SYDVKM. Trimming pared 6 bases from V and 9 bases from J, leaving 9 bases between. The CDR3 totals 12 residues. In DNA form, the CDR3 reads TGTGCCAGCAGATGGAGACGTTCACCCCTCCACTTT. This codes for CASRWRRSPLHF.

The chain employs TRBV20-1 and TRBJ1-5; D not resolved. The V gene's germline CDR1 is DFQATT and CDR2 SNEGSKA (reference sequence). The V end lost 4 bases, the J end lost 4 bases, and 14 bases lay between the germline ends. The CDR3 sequence is 14 residues long. The CDR3 loop reads CSAKLPGPNQPQHF. The CDR3 nucleotides read TGCAGTGCTAAGCTTCCTGGACCAAATCAGCCCCAGCATTTT.

This clonotype was detected many times. The chain carries TRBV3-1 and TRBJ2-5; 8 nucleotides line up with TRBD1. The germline V gene has CDR1 LGHDT and CDR2 YNNKEL (reference sequence). The CDR3 runs to 15 residues. J was trimmed by 5 bases and V by 6 bases; bases with no gene match: 11. The DNA of the CDR3 is TGTGCCAGCAGAGAAGGACAGGGACCGAGGGAGACCCAGTACTTC. It translates to CASREGQGPRETQYF.

The chain employs TRBV12-3 or TRBV12-4 and TRBJ2-3; possibly TRBD2 for D (5 bases). The CDR3 loop spans 15 amino acids. With 3 bases removed from V and 3 bases from J, the gap between germline ends came to 13 bases. The CDR3 region has the DNA TGTGCCAGCAGTTTTTTCGGGATTGGAACAGATACGCAGTATTTT. Residues: CASSFFGIGTDTQYF.

This clonotype was seen repeatedly, ten times or more. This chain uses TRBV20-1 with TRBJ2-7, with 7 bases aligning to TRBD2. The V gene end was trimmed by 1 base and the J gene end by 3 bases; junction bases not matched to a gene: 6. Per germline, CDR1 DFQATT and CDR2 SNEGSKA (reference sequence). This CDR3 region has 14 residues. CDR3 bases: TGCAGTGCTAGAGGGTCCGGGAGGCTCTACGAGCAGTACTTC. It codes for CSARGSGRLYEQYF.

Many counts were recorded for this clonotype. V usage is TRBV24-1 and J usage is TRBJ2-1; unclear D gene. Trimming left V 0 bases short and J 10 bases short, with 9 bases between. This CDR3 has 13 amino acids. CDR1 is KGHDR, CDR2 SFDVKD, per germline. CDR3 coding DNA: TGTGCCACCAGTGATTTGACTCGGCCGGAGCAGTTCTTC. Protein product: CATSDLTRPEQFF.

A few counts support this clonotype. The V call is TRBV5-1, the J call TRBJ1-3; D unclear. V was cut by 5 bases and J by 0 bases, with 12 bases left in between. This CDR3 has 15 residues. Germline CDR1 SGHRS, CDR2 YFSETQ. The CDR3 is CASSYDGSSGNTIYF. CDR3 in DNA: TGCGCCAGCAGTTACGACGGGAGCTCTGGAAACACCATATATTTT.

This chain joins TRBV12-3 or TRBV12-4 and TRBJ2-6; D gene ambiguous. This CDR3 region has 14 residues. Trimming removed 10 bases at V and 0 bases at J, with 10 bases between. The CDR3 region is CANLENSGANVLTF. The CDR3, as DNA: TGTGCCAACCTCGAGAACTCTGGGGCCAACGTCCTGACTTTC.

This clonotype was counted at least ten times. V is TRBV2 and J is TRBJ2-7; 7 bases map to TRBD1. The germline V gene encodes CDR1 SNHLY and CDR2 FYNNEI. J was trimmed by 2 bases and V by 8 bases; bases with no gene match: 3. The CDR3 spans 12 residues. The chain's CDR3 is CASFDRAYEQYF. The CDR3 bases are TGTGCCAGCTTTGACAGGGCCTACGAGCAGTACTTC.

This clonotype was detected only a few times. The V call is TRBV7-9, the J call TRBJ2-2; D may be TRBD1 (6 bases). CDR3 length: 18 amino acids. CDR1 and CDR2 (germline): SEHNR, FQNEAQ (reference sequence). The germline V and J ends were trimmed by 2 bases and 3 bases, with 19 bases remaining between them. CDR3 amino acids: CASSLRVRRQAYTGELFF. For the CDR3, the DNA is TGTGCCAGCAGCTTAAGGGTCCGCCGACAGGCGTACACCGGGGAGCTGTTTTTT.

This clonotype was counted at least ten times. DNA for the CDR3: TGTGCCAGCAGTCCTCAGCGGCGGCTCAGAGGGAATGAGCAGTTCTTC. Translation gives CASSPQRRLRGNEQFF. The chain employs TRBV7-2 and TRBJ2-1, with D perhaps TRBD2 (5 bases). There are 16 residues in the CDR3. Germline V gene data show CDR1 as SGHTA and CDR2 as FQGNSA. V dropped 6 bases and J dropped 7 bases, with 22 bases sitting between them.

The sample holds many counts of this clonotype. This chain uses TRBV5-1 with TRBJ2-7; D possibly uses TRBD1 or TRBD2 (5 bases each). Germline V gives CDR1 SGHRS, CDR2 YFSETQ. CDR3 length: 14 amino acids. V gave up 0 bases and J gave up 4 bases, with 11 bases separating them. The CDR3 DNA reads as TGCGCCAGCAGCTTGGCCGGGACCACTTACGAGCAGTACTTC. Amino acid sequence: CASSLAGTTYEQYF.

This clonotype was seen at least ten times. The rearrangement uses TRBV20-1 and TRBJ1-1, with TRBD1 as a possible D gene (6 bases). The CDR3 has 16 residues. The germline gives CDR1 DFQATT, CDR2 SNEGSKA (reference sequence). V shed 6 bases and J shed 1 base, with 21 bases lying between them. The CDR3 DNA sequence: TGCAGTGCCGGCTCTGGGGGCGAATTGCGGAACACTGAAGCTTTCTTT. Encoded protein: CSAGSGGELRNTEAFF.

In its sample, this clonotype was seen many times. The rearrangement joins TRBV28 to TRBJ1-2; the D gene is possibly TRBD1 (5 bases). Trimming removed 3 bases at V and 5 bases at J, with 10 bases between. CDR1 and CDR2 from the germline V gene are MDHEN and SYDVKM. The CDR3 covers 13 residues. The CDR3 spells CASSFDSGYGYTF. In nucleotides, the CDR3 is TGTGCCAGCAGTTTTGACAGCGGATATGGCTACACCTTC.

This clonotype was recorded many times. This rearrangement joins TRBV10-3 to TRBJ2-7, with TRBD1 matching 7 bases. Germline CDR1 is ENHRY and CDR2 is SYGVKD. V shed 4 bases, J shed 6 bases, and the junction held 6 bases outside the gene matches. The CDR3 extends over 13 amino acids. Here the CDR3 DNA reads TGTGCCATCAGTGTGGACAGGTTGTCCGAGCAGTACTTC. This codes for CAISVDRLSEQYF.

Comments on this clonotype: A much larger clone lies a single base off, so this may be a read error. The chain employs TRBV6-5 and TRBJ2-1; 7 bases are shared with TRBD2. V lost 0 bases and J lost 9; bases outside the gene matches: 20. Germline V gene data show CDR1 as MNHEY and CDR2 as SVGAGI. CDR3 length equals 19 residues. Here the CDR3 reads CASSYSSVLMRENSSEQFF. For the CDR3, the DNA is TGTGCCAGCAGTTACTCGTCCGTCTTAATGCGGGAGAACTCCAGTGAGCAGTTCTTC.

The gene calls are TRBV9 and TRBJ2-1; D is perhaps TRBD2 (6 bases). Germline V gene sequence: CDR1 SGDLS, CDR2 YYNGEE. The length of the CDR3 is 15 residues. Trimming removed 7 bases at V and 2 bases at J, with 16 bases between. DNA for the CDR3: TGTGCCAGCTCTGGGGCTAGCGACCCCTACAATGAGCAGTTCTTC. This sequence encodes CASSGASDPYNEQFF.

This clonotype has a count of ten or more. The J gene is TRBJ2-1, the V gene TRBV6-1; TRBD2 is a possible D gene (6 bases). With 6 bases removed from V and 7 bases from J, the gap between germline ends came to 25 bases. Per the germline V gene, CDR1 is MNHNS and CDR2 is SASEGT. This CDR3 has 17 residues. Here the CDR3 reads CASSQPLAGFHPNEQFF. In DNA, the CDR3 is TGTGCCAGCAGCCAACCACTGGCGGGATTTCACCCTAATGAGCAGTTCTTC.